The 26 T cell receptor beta chains listed next were all sequenced from one sample in a study of beta chain features in type 1 diabetes. Study-wide results and caveats: Shortening that was moderate but significant affected the TCRB CDR3s of Type 1 diabetes patients in all four CD4+ subsets.

Their target antigens are unknown. Every isolated RNA sample was fully reverse transcribed, so sequencing captured expressed TCRB transcripts. Sequencing used immunoSEQ multiplex PCR; TCRdb keeps in-frame clones, though not all of them. The sample lists over 120,000 clones, 10% to 15% occurring once. The sample was central memory CD4+ T cells from blood. The receptors stem from a young man with type 1 diabetes.

This clone showed up just a few times. This chain connects TRBV6-5 to TRBJ1-5; D call uncertain. Per germline, CDR1 MNHEY and CDR2 SVGAGI. V lost 4 bases to trimming and J lost 6 bases, with 10 bases between them. CDR3 length equals 13 residues. The CDR3 spells CASSSKTGQPQHF. CDR3 sequence (DNA): TGTGCCAGCAGTTCAAAGACGGGTCAGCCCCAGCATTTT.

This clone was found a few times. This CDR3 reads CSVEAQPREGYTF. The CDR3 DNA reads as TGCAGCGTTGAAGCCCAGCCCCGGGAAGGCTACACCTTC. The chain joins TRBV29-1 to TRBJ1-2; D not resolved. Trimming left V 1 base short and J 8 bases short, with 14 bases between. Germline loops: CDR1 SQVTM, CDR2 ANQGSEA. This CDR3 has 13 residues. The variable domain in full, with the rest retrieved from reference TRBV29-1 and TRBJ1-2, is SAVISQKPSRDICQRGTSLTIQCQVDSQVTMMFWYRQQPGQSLTLIATANQGSEATYESGFVIDKFPISRPNLTFSTLTVSNMSPEDSSIYLCSVEAQPREGYTFGSGTRLTVV.

This clone was observed a few times. At one end the junction does not follow the germline gene, possibly because of a read error. This chain connects TRBV7-7 to TRBJ2-1; a possible D gene is TRBD2 (5 bases). CDR1 and CDR2 from the germline V gene are SSHAT and FNYEAQ (reference sequence). The CDR3 runs 19 residues. The CDR3 protein is CASTQARDDDPAAHNEQFF. The CDR3 DNA is TGTGCTAGCACCCAGGCTCGGGATGACGATCCAGCAGCCCACAATGAGCAGTTCTTC.

This clone showed up many times. The chain uses TRBV6-1 and TRBJ1-1, with D possibly being TRBD1 (5 bases). V was trimmed by 8 bases and J by 0 bases, leaving 16 bases between them. The germline V gene has CDR1 MNHNS and CDR2 SASEGT. The CDR3 sequence is 15 residues long. In DNA form, the CDR3 reads TGTGCCAGCCTCCGGAAGGGGAACGTGAACACTGAAGCTTTCTTT. Protein sequence: CASLRKGNVNTEAFF.

This clone was counted only a few times. The chain combines TRBV14 with TRBJ2-2; 7 nucleotides match TRBD2. The V gene end was trimmed by 4 bases and the J gene end by 3 bases; junction bases not matched to a gene: 5. Germline-derived CDR1 and CDR2 are SGHDN and FVKESK. The CDR3 runs to 15 residues. The CDR3 here is CASSPRLADTGELFF. Here the CDR3 DNA reads TGTGCCAGCAGCCCCCGACTAGCTGACACCGGGGAGCTGTTTTTT.

This clone was counted ten times or more. This chain connects TRBV5-1 to TRBJ2-4; tentatively, D is TRBD1 (7 bases). Germline V gene sequence: CDR1 SGHRS, CDR2 YFSETQ. Trimming took 7 bases from V and 6 from J, leaving 17 bases between them. There are 14 residues in the CDR3. The CDR3 sequence: CASGGGDGLNIQYF. DNA of the CDR3: TGCGCCAGCGGAGGGGGCGATGGATTAAACATTCAGTACTTC.

The chain is built from TRBV6-1 and TRBJ1-1; the match to TRBD1 covers 8 bases. The CDR3 has 14 amino acids. Germline CDR1 MNHNS, CDR2 SASEGT. Germline trimming cut 7 bases from V and 0 bases from J; bases unmatched to any gene: 4. DNA for the CDR3: TGTGCCAGCACCCAGGGACAGGTGAACACTGAAGCTTTCTTT. Its translation: CASTQGQVNTEAFF.

This clone has just a few counts. The V and J genes are TRBV4-1 and TRBJ1-2; D is unresolved. This CDR3 has 16 amino acids. The germline CDR1 and CDR2 sequences are MGHRA and YSYEKL. V lost 1 base and J 2 bases, leaving 14 bases between the germline ends. DNA for the CDR3: TGCGCCAGCAGCCAAGTAAGCACAAGTTCAAACTATGGCTACACCTTC. Its translation is CASSQVSTSSNYGYTF.

This clone has a handful of counts. The genes are TRBV6-5 and TRBJ2-2; D gene ambiguous. Germline CDR1 MNHEY, CDR2 SVGAGI. CDR3 length: 16 amino acids. The germline V and J ends were trimmed by 0 bases and 6 bases, with 14 bases remaining between them. The CDR3 here is CASSYSLAVGAGELFF. CDR3 coding DNA: TGTGCCAGCAGTTACTCGTTGGCAGTTGGAGCCGGGGAGCTGTTTTTT.

There are a few counts of this clone. This sequence joins TRBV5-1 and TRBJ2-5, with no clear D. The CDR3 is made up of 14 amino acids. From germline, CDR1 is SGHRS and CDR2 YFSETQ. V was clipped by 0 bases and J by 5 bases, with 11 bases between them. The CDR3: CASSLGRPEETQYF. CDR3 sequence (DNA): TGCGCCAGCAGCTTGGGCCGGCCCGAGGAGACCCAGTACTTC. The whole variable domain, remainder taken from reference TRBV5-1 and TRBJ2-5, is KAGVTQTPRYLIKTRGQQVTLSCSPISGHRSVSWYQQTPGQGLQFLFEYFSETQRNKGNFPGRFSGRQFSNSRSEMNVSTLELGDSALYLCASSLGRPEETQYFGPGTRLLVL.

The CDR3 nucleotides read TGTGCCACCAGCAGGTCGGGTGCCAGGACAGATACGCAGTATTTT. It translates to CATSRSGARTDTQYF. V is TRBV15 and J is TRBJ2-3, with D uncertain. The CDR3 extends over 15 amino acids. Trimming removed 3 bases from V and 3 bases from J, with 13 bases in between. Per germline, CDR1 LNHNV and CDR2 YYDKDF (reference sequence).

The J gene is TRBJ1-6, the V gene TRBV5-1; 8 nucleotides agree with TRBD1. The CDR3 is made up of 15 amino acids. Trimming took 0 bases from V and 10 from J; bases not matched to a gene: 6. The germline CDR1 and CDR2 sequences are SGHRS and YFSETQ. In nucleotides, the CDR3 is TGCGCCAGCAGCTTGGGACAGGGGACGACCTCACCCCTCCACTTT. Translating it yields CASSLGQGTTSPLHF. The full variable domain, its missing parts supplied by reference TRBV5-1 and TRBJ1-6, is KAGVTQTPRYLIKTRGQQVTLSCSPISGHRSVSWYQQTPGQGLQFLFEYFSETQRNKGNFPGRFSGRQFSNSRSEMNVSTLELGDSALYLCASSLGQGTTSPLHFGNGTRLTVT.

The chain combines TRBV7-2 with TRBJ2-1; no definite D call. The germline V and J ends were trimmed by 5 bases and 10 bases, with 24 bases remaining between them. The CDR3 extends over 16 amino acids. From germline, CDR1 is SGHTA and CDR2 FQGNSA. The CDR3 DNA reads as TGTGCCAGCAGCAGACGTGGGGATCCCGTTCCTTCCGAGCAGTTCTTC. Its protein product is CASSRRGDPVPSEQFF. The full variable domain, its missing parts supplied by reference TRBV7-2 and TRBJ2-1, is GAGVSQSPSNKVTEKGKDVELRCDPISGHTALYWYRQSLGQGLEFLIYFQGNSAPDKSGLPSDRFSAERTGGSVSTLTIQRTQQEDSAVYLCASSRRGDPVPSEQFFGPGTRLTVL.

The genes are TRBV7-3 and TRBJ2-3, with TRBD2 matching 9 bases. The CDR3 length is 15 residues. Germline lookup yields CDR1 SGHTA and CDR2 FQGTGA. V lost 5 bases to trimming and J lost 7 bases; unmatched junction nucleotides: 10. CDR3 in amino acids: CASSPRGGGENTQYF. In nucleotides, the CDR3 is TGTGCCAGCAGCCCACGCGGCGGGGGGGAAAATACGCAGTATTTT.

This clone was observed a few times. The V call is TRBV21-1, the J call TRBJ1-2; the DNA was not used to check the table's D call, TRBD1. TRBV21-1 is a pseudogene segment. This CDR3 contains 17 residues. The CDR3 bases are TGTGCCAGCAGCATCCCAAAAGACCCTACAGGGAACTATGGCTACACCTTC. Translating gives CASSIPKDPTGNYGYTF.

This chain connects TRBV4-2 to TRBJ2-2, with D unclear. Trimming cost V 2 bases and J 7 bases, with 14 bases left between them. This CDR3 has 15 residues. Germline CDR1 reads LGHNA; CDR2 reads YNFKEQ. The CDR3 DNA sequence: TGTGCCAGCAGCCAAAACGGACCAAAGGACGGGGAGCTGTTTTTT. As protein: CASSQNGPKDGELFF.

This clone was seen only a few times. This CDR3 reads CASSQQEGGVYGYTF. In nucleotides, the CDR3 is TGTGCCAGCTCACAACAGGAGGGTGGAGTCTATGGCTACACCTTC. The chain carries TRBV18 and TRBJ1-2; possibly TRBD1 for D (5 bases). The germline V and J ends were trimmed by 4 bases and 4 bases, with 16 bases remaining between them. Germline V gives CDR1 KGHSH, CDR2 LQKENI. The CDR3 runs 15 residues.

A few counts support this clone. V gene TRBV10-3 combines with J gene TRBJ2-2; 8 bases map to TRBD1. The V segment lost 4 bases and the J segment 1 base; nucleotides outside the gene matches: 5. The CDR3 covers 16 residues. Germline V gene sequence: CDR1 ENHRY, CDR2 SYGVKD. This CDR3 reads CAISAPGTGNTGELFF. In nucleotides, the CDR3 is TGTGCCATCAGTGCCCCCGGGACAGGGAACACCGGGGAGCTGTTTTTT.

This clone was seen a few times. The chain is built from TRBV9 and TRBJ2-1; 12 bases align to TRBD2. This CDR3 is 16 amino acids long. The germline V gene encodes CDR1 SGDLS and CDR2 YYNGEE. The J segment lost 5 bases and the V segment lost 0 bases, leaving 3 bases of the junction unmatched. The CDR3 here is CASSVGLAGADNEQFF. The CDR3 nucleotides are TGTGCCAGCAGCGTAGGACTAGCGGGGGCCGACAATGAGCAGTTCTTC.

This clone occurred many times. Additional DNA sequences in this sample encode the identical CDR3. The rearrangement joins TRBV28 to TRBJ1-1, with unresolved D. The V gene's germline CDR1 is MDHEN and CDR2 SYDVKM. This CDR3 has 14 residues. V was clipped by 5 bases and J by 0 bases, with 10 bases between them. The CDR3 loop reads CASSRTEMNTEAFF. CDR3 DNA: TGTGCCAGCAGTAGAACGGAGATGAACACTGAAGCTTTCTTT.

This chain links TRBV5-1 with TRBJ2-5; D assignment may be TRBD1 or TRBD2 (5 bases each). V lost 4 bases and J lost 5, with 15 bases in between. The CDR3 is made up of 14 amino acids. Germline V gene lookup returns CDR1 SGHRS and CDR2 YFSETQ. The CDR3 is CASSPGTQGETQYF. The CDR3 DNA reads as TGCGCCAGCAGCCCCGGGACCCAAGGGGAGACCCAGTACTTC.

About this clone: Sequence at one end of the junction differs from germline and may be a read error. The chain joins TRBV7-9 to TRBJ2-1; 7 bases match TRBD2. The CDR3 is 10 residues long. Per the germline V gene, CDR1 is SEHNR and CDR2 is FQNEAQ (reference sequence). CDR3 loop: CASSLAGRVF. DNA of the CDR3: TGTGCCAGCAGCTTGGCAGGGAGGGTCTTC. Variable domain in full (rest from reference TRBV7-9 and TRBJ2-1): DTGVSQNPRHKITKRGQNVTFRCDPISEHNRLYWYRQTLGQGPEFLTYFQNEAQLEKSRLLSDRFSAERPKGSFSTLEIQRTEQGDSAMYLCASSLAGRVFGPGTRLTVL.

The chain is built from TRBV13 and TRBJ1-2, with D perhaps TRBD1 (6 bases). The V end was cut by 5 bases, the J end by 0 bases, with 16 bases between. The length of the CDR3 is 16 residues. Germline assignment: CDR1 PRHDT and CDR2 FYEKMQ (reference sequence). The CDR3 protein is CASSPANGQPNYGYTF. CDR3 bases: TGTGCCAGCAGCCCCGCCAATGGACAGCCTAACTATGGCTACACCTTC.

This clone came up a few times. The chain couples TRBV30 to TRBJ1-2; perhaps TRBD1 as D (5 bases). V lost 1 base to trimming and J lost 4 bases, with 19 bases between them. CDR1 and CDR2 from the germline V gene are GTSNPN and SVGIG (reference sequence). The CDR3 loop spans 16 amino acids. The chain's CDR3 is CAWSALSLKRGYGYTF. The CDR3 DNA sequence: TGTGCCTGGAGTGCCCTCTCTCTAAAGAGGGGCTATGGCTACACCTTC.

The chain joins TRBV9 to TRBJ2-7; perhaps TRBD1 as D (6 bases). The CDR3 is 15 residues long. Germline CDR1 and CDR2: SGDLS and YYNGEE. Trimming stripped 0 bases from V and 0 bases from J, with 10 bases between. This chain's CDR3 is CASSVATGSSYEQYF. The CDR3 DNA reads as TGTGCCAGCAGCGTAGCTACAGGGAGCTCCTACGAGCAGTACTTC. Together with reference TRBV9 and TRBJ2-7, the CDR3 gives the full variable domain: DSGVTQTPKHLITATGQRVTLRCSPRSGDLSVYWYQQSLDQGLQFLIQYYNGEERAKGNILERFSAQQFPDLHSELNLSSLELGDSALYFCASSVATGSSYEQYFGPGTRLTVT.

The chain recombines TRBV10-3 with TRBJ1-1; D remains ambiguous. V was trimmed by 4 bases and J by 0 bases, leaving 6 bases between them. Germline V CDR1 and CDR2: ENHRY, SYGVKD. The CDR3 length is 13 residues. The CDR3 DNA reads as TGTGCCATCAGTGGGGAGATGAACACTGAAGCTTTCTTT. This translates into CAISGEMNTEAFF.